This T cell receptor beta chain was obtained from a study of blood T cells in healthy people across ages. Whole-study findings and limits: CMV status of donors was not determined, possibly confounding expanded clonotype changes.

This clonotype was detected ten times or more. Its antigen is unidentified. Next came a second PCR, run for roughly 6 to 11 cycles, which used a sample-barcoded 5' primer along with a J-beta primer mix. Each CDR3 protein is one row after TCRdb ran MiXCR on the 5' RACE reads. The repertoire holds about 1.8 million distinct CDR3 sequences, with 40% to 55% as singletons. Trimming at V came to 3 bases and at J to 4 bases, leaving 7 bases not matched to a gene. Germline lookup yields CDR1 MNHEY and CDR2 SMNVEV (reference sequence). The CDR3 is made up of 15 amino acids. The sample comprised blood. The clonotype was recovered from a woman between 40 and 50 years old in good health. The chain employs TRBV27 and TRBJ2-3; 7 bases align to TRBD2. For the CDR3, the DNA is TGTGCCAGCAGTTTCTTGGCGGGGGTAGCAGATACGCAGTATTTT. Its translation: CASSFLAGVADTQYF.